The clone carrying this T cell receptor beta chain has a handful of counts. Its antigen is unknown. The CDR3 is 16 amino acids. In germline, CDR1 is MGHRA, CDR2 YSYEKL. Trimming left V 2 bases short and J 0 bases short, with 13 bases between. TCRdb keeps only in-frame clones here, not all; method: immunoSEQ multiplex PCR. The sample lists around 96,000 clones, roughly 86% occurring once. The data belong to a study of T cell responses to AZD1222 COVID-19 vaccine. Study observations and caveats: Spike-specific TCR breadth and depth went up after people got two AZD1222 doses. Among those given AZD1222, only 6 or 7 were seropositive at baseline. Donors were largely white British and mainly female; clonal diversity was possibly underestimated.

The sequencing used peripheral blood, collected 28 days after the second AZD1222 dose. V gene TRBV4-1 combines with J gene TRBJ1-2; D unresolved. This clonotype was sampled from an adult who received the AZD1222 COVID-19 vaccine. The CDR3 here is CASSQPVGSPNYGYTF. Written as DNA, the CDR3 is TGCGCCAGCAGCCAACCTGTGGGGAGCCCTAACTATGGCTACACCTTC.